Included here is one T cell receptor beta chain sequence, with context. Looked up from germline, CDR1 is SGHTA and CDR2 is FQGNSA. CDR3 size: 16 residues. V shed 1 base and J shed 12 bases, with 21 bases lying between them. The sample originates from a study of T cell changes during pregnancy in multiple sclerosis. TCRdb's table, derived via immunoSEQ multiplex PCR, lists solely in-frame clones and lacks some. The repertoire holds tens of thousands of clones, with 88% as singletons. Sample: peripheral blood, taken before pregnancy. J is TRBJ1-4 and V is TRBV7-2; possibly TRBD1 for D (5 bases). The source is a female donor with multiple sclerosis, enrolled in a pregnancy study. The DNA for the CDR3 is TGTGCCAGCAGCTTAGACACCCAACTATTACAAGGGGAACTGTTTTTT. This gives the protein CASSLDTQLLQGELFF.